This T cell receptor beta chain was retrieved from a study of shared clonotypes between healthy human individuals. TCRdb's table, derived via immunoSEQ multiplex PCR, lists solely in-frame clones and lacks some. The sample holds about 2.1 million clones, around 93% seen once. As defined, naive CD8 cells were CD45RO-negative and positively selected for CCR7, with terminally differentiated effector memory CD45RA+ cells excluded. On this clone: The target antigen is unknown.

The length of the CDR3 is 13 residues. V lost 9 bases to trimming and J lost 5 bases, with 13 bases between them. Per germline, CDR1 MDHEN and CDR2 SYDVKM. Study-wide results and limits: Unshared clonotypes carried lower generation probabilities than those common to all four donors.

Sequences were obtained from naive CD8+ T cells from PBMCs. The sequence was collected from a man aged 18 to 29 in good health. Some clones in this sample may be carry-over from other donors' samples. The chain links TRBV28 to TRBJ2-2; perhaps D is TRBD1 or TRBD2 (7 bases each). The CDR3 sequence: CASNRGGTGELFF. As DNA, the CDR3 is TGTGCCAGTAACAGGGGAGGGACCGGGGAGCTGTTTTTT.